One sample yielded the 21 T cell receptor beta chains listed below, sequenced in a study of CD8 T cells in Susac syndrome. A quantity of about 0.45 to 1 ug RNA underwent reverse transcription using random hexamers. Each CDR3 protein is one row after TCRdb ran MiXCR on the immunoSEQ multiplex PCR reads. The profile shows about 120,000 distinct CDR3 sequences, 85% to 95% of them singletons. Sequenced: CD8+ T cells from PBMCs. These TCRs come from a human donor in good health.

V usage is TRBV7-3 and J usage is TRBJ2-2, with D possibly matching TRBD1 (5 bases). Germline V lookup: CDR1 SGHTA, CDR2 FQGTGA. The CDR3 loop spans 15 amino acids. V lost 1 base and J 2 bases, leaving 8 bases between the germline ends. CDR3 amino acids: CASSLSGQNTGELFF. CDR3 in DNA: TGTGCCAGCAGCTTAAGTGGACAAAACACCGGGGAGCTGTTTTTT.

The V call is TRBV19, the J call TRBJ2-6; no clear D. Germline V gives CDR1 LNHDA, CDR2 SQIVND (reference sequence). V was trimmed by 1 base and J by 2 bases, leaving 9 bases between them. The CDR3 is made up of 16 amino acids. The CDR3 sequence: CASSIADLAGANVLTF. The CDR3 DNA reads TGTGCCAGTAGTATAGCCGACTTAGCTGGGGCCAACGTCCTGACTTTC.

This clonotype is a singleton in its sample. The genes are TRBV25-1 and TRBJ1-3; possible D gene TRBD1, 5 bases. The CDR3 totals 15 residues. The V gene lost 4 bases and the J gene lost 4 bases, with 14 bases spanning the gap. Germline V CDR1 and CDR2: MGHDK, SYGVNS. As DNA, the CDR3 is TGTGCCAGCAGTGCGGGGACGGCCCTGGGAAACACCATATATTTT. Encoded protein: CASSAGTALGNTIYF. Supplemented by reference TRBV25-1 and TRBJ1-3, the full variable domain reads EADIYQTPRYLVIGTGKKITLECSQTMGHDKMYWYQQDPGMELHLIHYSYGVNSTEKGDLSSESTVSRIRTEHFPLTLESARPSHTSQYLCASSAGTALGNTIYFGEGSWLTVV.

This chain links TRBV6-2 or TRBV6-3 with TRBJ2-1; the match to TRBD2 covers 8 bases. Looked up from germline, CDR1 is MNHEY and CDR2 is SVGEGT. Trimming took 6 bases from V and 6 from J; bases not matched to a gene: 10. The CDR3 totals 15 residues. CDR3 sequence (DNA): TGTGCCAGCAGAAAAAGCGGGAGCAACGGCAATGAGCAGTTCTTC. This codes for CASRKSGSNGNEQFF.

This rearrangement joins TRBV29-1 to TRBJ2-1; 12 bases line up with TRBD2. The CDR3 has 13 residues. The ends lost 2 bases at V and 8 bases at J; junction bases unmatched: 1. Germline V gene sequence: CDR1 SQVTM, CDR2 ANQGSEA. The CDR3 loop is CSVEPSGRDEQFF. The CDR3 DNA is TGCAGCGTTGAACCTAGCGGGAGGGATGAGCAGTTCTTC.

CDR3 amino acids: CSARDSSRGSDYGYTF. The CDR3 DNA follows: TGCAGTGCTAGAGATTCCTCCCGGGGCTCAGACTATGGCTACACCTTC. The chain uses TRBV20-1 and TRBJ1-2; D perhaps matches TRBD1 (5 bases). V was shortened by 0 bases and J by 3 bases, with 17 bases between the two germline ends. This CDR3 is 16 amino acids long. Germline lookup yields CDR1 DFQATT and CDR2 SNEGSKA (reference sequence).

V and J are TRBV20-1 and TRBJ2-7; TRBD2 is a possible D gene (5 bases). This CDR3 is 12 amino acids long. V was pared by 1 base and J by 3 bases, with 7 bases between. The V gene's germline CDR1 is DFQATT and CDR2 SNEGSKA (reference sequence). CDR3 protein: CSARGRDYEQYF. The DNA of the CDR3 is TGCAGTGCTAGAGGACGGGACTACGAGCAGTACTTC.

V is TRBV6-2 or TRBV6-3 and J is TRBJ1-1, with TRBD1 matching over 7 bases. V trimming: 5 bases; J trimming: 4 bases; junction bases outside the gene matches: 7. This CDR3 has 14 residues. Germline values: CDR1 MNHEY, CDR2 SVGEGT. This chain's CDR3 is CASSPHTGATEAFF. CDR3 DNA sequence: TGTGCCAGCAGTCCTCACACAGGGGCCACTGAAGCTTTCTTT.

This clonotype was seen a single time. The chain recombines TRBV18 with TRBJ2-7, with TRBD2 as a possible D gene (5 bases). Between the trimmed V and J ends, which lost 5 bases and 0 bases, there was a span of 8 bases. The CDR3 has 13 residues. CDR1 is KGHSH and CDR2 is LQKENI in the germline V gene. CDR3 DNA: TGTGCCAGCTCATCACGGGACTCCTACGAGCAGTACTTC. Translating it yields CASSSRDSYEQYF.

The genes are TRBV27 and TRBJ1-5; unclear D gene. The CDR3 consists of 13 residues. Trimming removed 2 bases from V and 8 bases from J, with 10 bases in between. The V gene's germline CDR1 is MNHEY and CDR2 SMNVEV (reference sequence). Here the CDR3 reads CASSLVLDKPQHF. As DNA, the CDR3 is TGTGCCAGCAGTTTAGTCTTGGATAAGCCCCAGCATTTT.

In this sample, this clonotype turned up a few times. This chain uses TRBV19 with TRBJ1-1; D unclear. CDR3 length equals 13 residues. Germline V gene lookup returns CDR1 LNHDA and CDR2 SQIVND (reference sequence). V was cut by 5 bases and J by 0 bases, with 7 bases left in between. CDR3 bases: TGTGCCAGTAGTCCCCAGGTGAACACTGAAGCTTTCTTT. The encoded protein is CASSPQVNTEAFF.

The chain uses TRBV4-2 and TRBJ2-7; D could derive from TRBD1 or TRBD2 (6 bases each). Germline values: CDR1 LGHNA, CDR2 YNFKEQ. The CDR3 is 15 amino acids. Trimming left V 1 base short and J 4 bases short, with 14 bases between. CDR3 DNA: TGTGCCAGCAGCCAAGTCCACAGGGAGGTATACGAGCAGTACTTC. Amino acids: CASSQVHREVYEQYF.

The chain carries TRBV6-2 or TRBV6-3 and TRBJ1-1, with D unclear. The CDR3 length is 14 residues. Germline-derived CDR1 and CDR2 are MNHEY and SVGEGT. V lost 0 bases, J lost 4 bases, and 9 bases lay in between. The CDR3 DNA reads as TGTGCCAGCAGTTACTCGAGCACTAGCACTGAAGCTTTCTTT. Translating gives CASSYSSTSTEAFF.

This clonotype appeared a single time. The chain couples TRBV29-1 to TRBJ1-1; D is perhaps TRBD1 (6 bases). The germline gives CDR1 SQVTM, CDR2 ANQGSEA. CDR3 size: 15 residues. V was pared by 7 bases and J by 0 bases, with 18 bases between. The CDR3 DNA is TGCAGCGCACTACGGGACAACTTTATGAACACTGAAGCTTTCTTT. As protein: CSALRDNFMNTEAFF. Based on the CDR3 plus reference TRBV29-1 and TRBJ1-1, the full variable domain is SAVISQKPSRDICQRGTSLTIQCQVDSQVTMMFWYRQQPGQSLTLIATANQGSEATYESGFVIDKFPISRPNLTFSTLTVSNMSPEDSSIYLCSALRDNFMNTEAFFGQGTRLTVV.

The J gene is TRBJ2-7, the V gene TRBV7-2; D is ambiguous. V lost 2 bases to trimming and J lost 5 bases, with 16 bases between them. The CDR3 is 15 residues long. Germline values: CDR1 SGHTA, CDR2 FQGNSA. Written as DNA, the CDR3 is TGTGCCAGCAGCTTACGCGGAGACGGACGGGACGAGCAGTACTTC. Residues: CASSLRGDGRDEQYF.

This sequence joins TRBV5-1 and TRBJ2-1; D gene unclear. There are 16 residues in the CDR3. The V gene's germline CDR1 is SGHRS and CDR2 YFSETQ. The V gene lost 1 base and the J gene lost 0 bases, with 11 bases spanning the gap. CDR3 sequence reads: CASSLFRRSSYNEQFF. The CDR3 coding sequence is TGCGCCAGCAGCTTGTTCCGGCGAAGCTCCTACAATGAGCAGTTCTTC.

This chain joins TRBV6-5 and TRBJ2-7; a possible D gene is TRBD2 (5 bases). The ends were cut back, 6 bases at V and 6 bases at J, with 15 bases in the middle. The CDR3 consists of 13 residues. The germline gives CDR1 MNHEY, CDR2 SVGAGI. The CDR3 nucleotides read TGTGCCAGCAGAACACCCAGCGGAAGCGAGCAGTACTTC. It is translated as CASRTPSGSEQYF.

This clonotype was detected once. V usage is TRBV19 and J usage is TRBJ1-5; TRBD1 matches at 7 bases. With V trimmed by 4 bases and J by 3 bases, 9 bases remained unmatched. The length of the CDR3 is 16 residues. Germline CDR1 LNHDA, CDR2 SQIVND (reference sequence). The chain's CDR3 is CASSTTTTGNNQPQHF. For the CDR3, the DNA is TGTGCCAGTAGTACCACAACGACAGGGAACAATCAGCCCCAGCATTTT.

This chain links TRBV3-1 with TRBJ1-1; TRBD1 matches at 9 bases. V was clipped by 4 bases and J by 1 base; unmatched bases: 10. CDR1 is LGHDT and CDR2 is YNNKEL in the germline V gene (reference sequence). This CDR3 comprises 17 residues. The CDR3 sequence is CASSPGQGILENTEAFF. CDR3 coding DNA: TGTGCCAGCAGCCCAGGACAGGGGATCCTTGAGAACACTGAAGCTTTCTTT.

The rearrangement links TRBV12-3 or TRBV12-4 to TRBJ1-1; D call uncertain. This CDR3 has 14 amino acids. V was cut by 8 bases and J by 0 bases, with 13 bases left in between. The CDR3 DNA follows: TGTGCCAGCTGGGCAGCTGACGTGAACACTGAAGCTTTCTTT. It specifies CASWAADVNTEAFF.

The CDR3 spells CASSNTGRSGYGYTF. The CDR3, as DNA: TGTGCCAGCAGTAACACAGGTCGTTCGGGCTATGGCTACACCTTC. The rearrangement links TRBV6-6 to TRBJ1-2, with D perhaps TRBD1 (5 bases). V was clipped by 5 bases and J by 4 bases, with 17 bases between them. Germline V gene data show CDR1 as MNHNY and CDR2 as SVGAGI (reference sequence). CDR3 length: 15 residues.